This T cell receptor (beta chain) was found in a study of T cells expressing NK-cell markers. Scientists made TCR beta cDNA using 5'RACE template switching with UMIs. For each CDR3 protein, TCRdb gives one entry from its re-call of the 5' RACE reads, without DNA. The listing contains about 550,000 distinct CDR3 sequences. The CDR3 has 17 residues. Germline CDR1 and CDR2: SGHVS and FQNEAQ. The chain has TRBV7-8 and TRBJ2-3. The sequencing sample was made of blood T cells: a sorted CD56 or NKG2C T cell subset, CD4+ or CD8+ T cells, or bulk PBMC T cells (not recorded which). This TCR came from a man between 18 and 35 years old in good health. The CDR3 region is CASSLGSAVGGTDTQYF.